This is a list of T cell receptor beta chains from one sample in a study of T-cell reconstitution after alpha-beta-depleted transplantation in children. TCRdb fed the PCR reads into MiXCR, producing one record per CDR3 protein. This sample has more than 250,000 distinct CDR3 sequences, with approximately 9.8% found just once. The source was PBMCs from the stem cell graft donor, collected from the stem cell graft. The receptors were gathered from a human donor who donated a stem cell graft to a child with SCID. Each CDR3 is given with its conserved first and last residue. Clone size, where shown, is once, few, many, or a class for clones that have expanded.

few,TRBV10-3,TRBJ1-2,CAISDQNYGYTF
-,TRBV5-1,TRBJ1-5,CASKLGGAESNQPQHF
-,TRBV29-1,TRBJ2-5,CSVGQGGETQYF
few,TRBV5-1,TRBJ1-2,CASSLARDGYTF
few,TRBV24-1,TRBJ2-2,CATSVNSGELFF
few,TRBV6-7,TRBJ2-3,CASSYFSGGDTDTQYF
few,TRBV11-2,TRBJ2-7,CASSPTGPYEQYF
-,TRBV20-1,TRBJ1-2,CSAIRQGNYGYTF
few,TRBV20-1,TRBJ1-2,CSASNGNYGYTF
few,TRBV7-9,TRBJ2-7,CASSAKLENYYEQYF